These 32 T cell receptor beta chains share one sample of origin, sequenced in a study of regulatory T cells in long-lasting Graves disease. Documented time point: newly diagnosed GD, antithyroid drugs for less than 3 months. Generation of the TCR library employed RNA extracted from PBMCs. The TCR beta library used iRepertoire HTBI primers with Arm-PCR amplification of CDR3. TCRdb reprocessed the multiplex PCR reads via MiXCR and lists one record per CDR3 protein. Altogether fewer than 650,000 distinct CDR3 sequences are present, less than 20% being singletons, with the ten largest covering under 20%. These data were also reused for a study on T cells in Graves' hyperthyroidism and ophthalmopathy.

The starting material was peripheral blood mononuclear cells (PBMCs), obtained at new diagnosis, from a patient treated with antithyroid drugs. The receptors derive from a woman aged 25 to 39 with Graves disease.

This clonotype was counted many times. The rearrangement joins TRBV28 to TRBJ2-3; 14 nucleotides line up with TRBD2. Germline loops: CDR1 MDHEN, CDR2 SYDVKM. V shed 6 bases and J 4 bases; nucleotides not matched to a gene: 15. The CDR3 sequence is 19 residues long. Here the CDR3 reads CASRIGVGLAGGRADTQYF. CDR3 DNA sequence: TGTGCCAGCAGAATCGGAGTTGGACTAGCGGGAGGTAGGGCAGATACGCAGTATTTT.

This clonotype was picked up many times. The genes are TRBV28 and TRBJ2-2; D perhaps matches TRBD2 (5 bases). CDR3 length equals 14 residues. Germline CDR1 is MDHEN and CDR2 is SYDVKM. Trimming shortened V by 4 bases and J by 4 bases, and 10 bases separated the two germline ends. The CDR3 region has the DNA TGTGCCAGCAGTTCCCCGGACTCCACCGGGGAGCTGTTTTTT. Protein: CASSSPDSTGELFF.

The V call is TRBV28, the J call TRBJ1-6, with 8 bases aligning to TRBD1. This CDR3 contains 15 residues. V dropped 6 bases and J dropped 14; count of bases not matched to a gene: 15. Germline V gene data show CDR1 as MDHEN and CDR2 as SYDVKM. CDR3: CASRNRGTSGGALHF. CDR3 nucleotides: TGTGCCAGCAGGAACAGGGGGACGAGCGGGGGGGCCCTCCACTTT. Based on the CDR3 plus reference TRBV28 and TRBJ1-6, the full variable domain is DVKVTQSSRYLVKRTGEKVFLECVQDMDHENMFWYRQDPGLGLRLIYFSYDVKMKEKGDIPEGYSVSREKKERFSLILESASTNQTSMYLCASRNRGTSGGALHFGNGTRLTVT.

This clonotype was observed at least ten times. The chain carries TRBV7-9 and TRBJ2-2; possibly TRBD1 for D (6 bases). Trimming pared 9 bases from V and 4 bases from J, leaving 15 bases between. Germline V gene sequence: CDR1 SEHNR, CDR2 FQNEAQ (reference sequence). The CDR3 sequence is 14 residues long. For the CDR3, the DNA is TGTGCCAGTAGGGCAGGGGAGACCACCGGGGAGCTGTTTTTT. It translates to CASRAGETTGELFF.

Concerning this clonotype itself: The junction does not match germline at one end; this may be a read error. V is TRBV5-1 and J is TRBJ2-7; 10 bases are shared with TRBD2. The CDR3 is 15 residues long. Germline CDR1 reads SGHRS; CDR2 reads YFSETQ. The CDR3 is CASSFTTSGIYEQYF. The CDR3 DNA reads TGTGCCAGCAGCTTTACCACTAGCGGGATCTACGAGCAGTACTTC.

This clonotype occurred many times. V usage is TRBV28 and J usage is TRBJ1-2; 11 nucleotides agree with TRBD1. Unmatched junction bases numbered 7, after V lost 6 bases and J lost 4 bases. The CDR3 length is 15 residues. The germline CDR1 and CDR2 sequences are MDHEN and SYDVKM. The CDR3 loop is CASRTGQGGGYGYTF. The CDR3 DNA reads TGTGCCAGCAGAACGGGACAGGGGGGAGGCTATGGCTACACCTTC.

In this sample, this clonotype turned up many times. The chain combines TRBV2 with TRBJ1-2; 9 bases are a match to TRBD1. With 5 bases clipped from V and 8 bases from J, the junction kept 3 bases outside the gene matches. Germline CDR1 is SNHLY and CDR2 is FYNNEI. The CDR3 covers 12 residues. CDR3 in DNA: TGTGCCAGCAGTTGGACAGGGGAGGGCTACACCTTC. This gives the protein CASSWTGEGYTF.

This clonotype was seen a few times. One end of the junction is discordant with germline, which a read error may explain. This chain uses TRBV3-1 with TRBJ2-7; D might be TRBD1 (6 bases). Germline CDR1 and CDR2: LGHDT and YNNKEL (reference sequence). This CDR3 has 14 residues. The CDR3 loop reads CASSQAGASHEQYF. For the CDR3, the DNA is TGTGCCAGCAGCCAGGCAGGGGCCTCCCACGAGCAGTACTTC.

This clonotype has only a few counts. The chain uses TRBV19 and TRBJ2-1; a weak D match, TRBD1 (5 bases). The CDR3 length is 15 residues. The V and J ends lost 3 bases and 0 bases respectively, with 9 bases between them. From germline, CDR1 is LNHDA and CDR2 SQIVND (reference sequence). CDR3 protein: CASSIQGHSYNEQFF. Written as DNA, the CDR3 is TGTGCCAGTAGTATCCAGGGCCACTCCTACAATGAGCAGTTCTTC.

This clonotype was seen a handful of times. A read error may be the cause here, since a much bigger clone is one base away. J is TRBJ2-7 and V is TRBV28; D remains unclear. The V end was cut by 2 bases, the J end by 1 base, with 3 bases between. Germline CDR1 is MDHEN and CDR2 is SYDVKM. The CDR3 has 12 amino acids. Written as DNA, the CDR3 is TGTGCCAGCAGTTTAATGTCCTACGAGCAGTACTTC. This translates into CASSLMSYEQYF.

This clonotype was seen only a few times. V usage is TRBV12-3 or TRBV12-4 and J usage is TRBJ2-3, with 7 bases fitting TRBD2. V shed 6 bases, J shed 0 bases, and the junction held 15 bases outside the gene matches. CDR3 size: 18 residues. The CDR3 DNA sequence: TGTGCCAGCAGCCCGACGAAGAGACTAGCCCGTAGCACAGATACGCAGTATTTT. Translated, it gives CASSPTKRLARSTDTQYF.

The chain combines TRBV7-9 with TRBJ2-3; D gene unclear. The V gene's germline CDR1 is SEHNR and CDR2 FQNEAQ (reference sequence). The CDR3 totals 12 residues. V was clipped by 10 bases and J by 4 bases, with 12 bases between them. CDR3 sequence (DNA): TGTGCCACCAGGCGGAGCCCAGATACGCAGTATTTT. Its translation: CATRRSPDTQYF. Variable domain in full (rest from reference TRBV7-9 and TRBJ2-3): DTGVSQNPRHKITKRGQNVTFRCDPISEHNRLYWYRQTLGQGPEFLTYFQNEAQLEKSRLLSDRFSAERPKGSFSTLEIQRTEQGDSAMYLCATRRSPDTQYFGPGTRLTVL.

This sequence joins TRBV19 and TRBJ2-7, with D unresolved. V gave up 5 bases and J gave up 1 base, with 12 bases separating them. Per the germline V gene, CDR1 is LNHDA and CDR2 is SQIVND (reference sequence). This CDR3 is built from 14 residues. The CDR3: CASSPGVGSYEQYF. The CDR3 nucleotides are TGTGCCAGTAGTCCCGGAGTAGGGTCCTACGAGCAGTACTTC.

The V call is TRBV29-1, the J call TRBJ2-1, with unresolved D. V lost 3 bases and J lost 5, with 8 bases in between. The CDR3 is made up of 12 amino acids. Germline CDR1 SQVTM, CDR2 ANQGSEA. CDR3 sequence reads: CSVDASNNEQFF. The CDR3, as DNA: TGCAGCGTTGACGCGTCAAACAATGAGCAGTTCTTC.

A note on this clonotype: A read error may be the cause here, since a much bigger clone is one base away. J is TRBJ1-4 and V is TRBV28, with D hard to call. Per germline, CDR1 MDHEN and CDR2 SYDVKM. V was cut by 1 base and J by 8 bases, with 11 bases left in between. The CDR3 runs to 14 residues. This CDR3 is CASSLSSKWEKLFF. CDR3 coding DNA: TGTGCCAGCAGTTTATCGTCCAAATGGGAAAAACTGTTTTTT.

The V and J genes are TRBV28 and TRBJ2-1; D unresolved. The CDR3 has 13 amino acids. Germline V gene lookup returns CDR1 MDHEN and CDR2 SYDVKM. V was shortened by 3 bases and J by 5 bases, with 8 bases between the two germline ends. The CDR3 nucleotides read TGTGCCAGCAGTTTGGTTCATGACAATGAGCAGTTCTTC. This sequence encodes CASSLVHDNEQFF.

This clonotype was picked up a small number of times. The chain employs TRBV29-1 and TRBJ2-2; 7 bases line up with TRBD1. V shed 3 bases, J shed 2 bases, and the junction held 3 bases outside the gene matches. Germline CDR1 is SQVTM and CDR2 is ANQGSEA. The CDR3 covers 14 residues. For the CDR3, the DNA is TGCAGCGTTGACCGGGACAGTAACACCGGGGAGCTGTTTTTT. Protein product: CSVDRDSNTGELFF.

This clonotype was detected only a few times. The chain employs TRBV7-9 and TRBJ1-4; D is unclear. The V and J ends lost 3 bases and 5 bases respectively, with 10 bases between them. This CDR3 has 14 amino acids. Germline V gene sequence: CDR1 SEHNR, CDR2 FQNEAQ (reference sequence). CDR3 in DNA: TGTGCCAGCAGCTTGGGGTCCTTCAATGAAAAACTGTTTTTT. Its translation: CASSLGSFNEKLFF.

The chain combines TRBV6-1 with TRBJ1-1, with D perhaps matching TRBD1 (5 bases). The CDR3 consists of 14 residues. Germline V gene data show CDR1 as MNHNS and CDR2 as SASEGT. V lost 6 bases, J lost 1 base, and 12 bases lay in between. Here the CDR3 reads CASSAGGGNTEAFF. The CDR3 DNA follows: TGTGCCAGCAGCGCTGGGGGGGGGAACACTGAAGCTTTCTTT.

The chain uses TRBV4-1 and TRBJ1-2; no firm D call. Germline-derived CDR1 and CDR2 are MGHRA and YSYEKL. The CDR3 sequence is 15 residues long. Trimming stripped 0 bases from V and 2 bases from J, with 10 bases between. CDR3 coding DNA: TGCGCCAGCAGCCAAGATCCCGGCACCAACTATGGCTACACCTTC. This codes for CASSQDPGTNYGYTF.

This clonotype showed up just a few times. The CDR3 nucleotides read TGTGCCACCAGTGGGGAGGGACTAGCGGTTACCTACAATGAGCAGTTCTTC. It encodes CATSGEGLAVTYNEQFF. The chain couples TRBV24-1 to TRBJ2-1; 11 positions agree with TRBD2. V lost 5 bases, J lost 2 bases, and 7 bases stayed unmatched. The CDR3 totals 17 residues. CDR1 and CDR2 from the germline V gene are KGHDR and SFDVKD.

In this sample, this clonotype turned up a few times. The chain combines TRBV5-1 with TRBJ2-7; D might be TRBD1 (6 bases). The CDR3 has 15 residues. Trimming pared 0 bases from V and 0 bases from J, leaving 10 bases between. The germline gives CDR1 SGHRS, CDR2 YFSETQ. The CDR3 sequence is CASSLGATGSYEQYF. CDR3 DNA sequence: TGCGCCAGCAGCTTGGGGGCGACAGGCTCCTACGAGCAGTACTTC. The whole variable domain, remainder taken from reference TRBV5-1 and TRBJ2-7, is KAGVTQTPRYLIKTRGQQVTLSCSPISGHRSVSWYQQTPGQGLQFLFEYFSETQRNKGNFPGRFSGRQFSNSRSEMNVSTLELGDSALYLCASSLGATGSYEQYFGPGTRLTVT.

Concerning this clonotype itself: Possible read error: a much larger clone is one base away. The CDR3: CASSQGSVGYAEAFF. CDR3 nucleotide sequence: TGTGCCAGCAGCCAAGGATCAGTGGGGTACGCTGAAGCTTTCTTT. This chain connects TRBV3-1 to TRBJ1-1; no clear D gene. The CDR3 consists of 15 residues. Germline V gives CDR1 LGHDT, CDR2 YNNKEL (reference sequence). V lost 1 base, J lost 6 bases, and 15 bases lay in between. The complete variable domain, with remaining parts taken from reference TRBV3-1 and TRBJ1-1, reads DTAVSQTPKYLVTQMGNDKSIKCEQNLGHDTMYWYKQDSKKFLKIMFSYNNKELIINETVPNRFSPKSPDKAHLNLHINSLELGDSAVYFCASSQGSVGYAEAFFGQGTRLTVV.

This clonotype was observed at least ten times. V and J are TRBV20-1 and TRBJ1-5; D possibly corresponds to TRBD1 (5 bases). The CDR3 is made up of 14 amino acids. V was trimmed by 6 bases and J by 4 bases, leaving 16 bases between them. Germline V gene lookup returns CDR1 DFQATT and CDR2 SNEGSKA (reference sequence). CDR3 bases: TGCAGTGCACCGTCTGACAGAGCTAATCAGCCCCAGCATTTT. Its protein is CSAPSDRANQPQHF.

At least ten counts were recorded for this clonotype. The V call is TRBV2, the J call TRBJ2-2, with a weak D call TRBD1 (6 bases). Trimming pared 7 bases from V and 1 base from J, leaving 7 bases between. The CDR3 runs 13 residues. CDR1 and CDR2 (germline): SNHLY, FYNNEI. CDR3 residues: CASTRGNTGELFF. The CDR3 DNA sequence: TGTGCCAGCACCAGGGGGAACACCGGGGAGCTGTTTTTT.

This rearrangement joins TRBV6-1 to TRBJ1-4; a weak D match, TRBD1 (5 bases). The V and J ends lost 5 bases and 9 bases respectively, with 22 bases between them. The CDR3 covers 16 residues. Per the germline V gene, CDR1 is MNHNS and CDR2 is SASEGT. For the CDR3, the DNA is TGTGCCAGCAGTCAACCCTCAGGGCCGCTAATGAAAAAACTGTTTTTT. This encodes CASSQPSGPLMKKLFF.

This clonotype was found once. The V and J genes are TRBV18 and TRBJ1-4; D uncertain. With 4 bases removed from V and 4 bases from J, the gap between germline ends came to 13 bases. Germline V gives CDR1 KGHSH, CDR2 LQKENI. The CDR3 consists of 15 residues. CDR3 DNA: TGTGCCAGCTCACAGCCGGGATCTCGTAATGAAAAACTGTTTTTT. Protein: CASSQPGSRNEKLFF.

This clonotype was recorded many times. This rearrangement joins TRBV5-1 to TRBJ2-2; TRBD1 matches 9 bases. Per germline, CDR1 SGHRS and CDR2 YFSETQ. This CDR3 region has 17 residues. V lost 4 bases to trimming and J lost 1 base; unmatched junction nucleotides: 8. This CDR3 is CASSAGTGRVNTGELFF. The CDR3 nucleotides read TGCGCCAGCAGCGCCGGGACAGGGAGGGTGAACACCGGGGAGCTGTTTTTT.

The V gene is TRBV9, the J gene TRBJ2-1, with D perhaps TRBD1 or TRBD2 (5 bases each). Germline lookup yields CDR1 SGDLS and CDR2 YYNGEE. The CDR3 covers 14 residues. The V end lost 3 bases, the J end lost 9 bases, and 16 bases lay between the germline ends. The CDR3 coding sequence is TGTGCCAGCAGCGACGGACTGGGGCAAGGTGAGCAGTTCTTC. Its translation: CASSDGLGQGEQFF.

This clonotype showed up many times. The rearrangement joins TRBV28 to TRBJ1-5, with D maybe TRBD1 (6 bases). Per germline, CDR1 MDHEN and CDR2 SYDVKM. Trimming left V 5 bases short and J 2 bases short, with 13 bases between. CDR3 length: 15 amino acids. The CDR3 DNA reads TGTGCCAGCAGTCCAGACAGGACTGGCAATCAGCCCCAGCATTTT. Translated: CASSPDRTGNQPQHF.

This clonotype was seen a few times. V is TRBV4-2 and J is TRBJ1-5; D is unclear. Germline loops: CDR1 LGHNA, CDR2 YNFKEQ. V lost 3 bases, J lost 5 bases, and 8 bases lay in between. CDR3 length: 13 amino acids. The CDR3 nucleotides are TGTGCCAGCAGCCATGAGCCCTATCAGCCCCAGCATTTT. Its translation: CASSHEPYQPQHF.

This clonotype was counted a few times. V is TRBV3-1 and J is TRBJ1-2; unclear D gene. Germline V gene data show CDR1 as LGHDT and CDR2 as YNNKEL (reference sequence). Trimming pared 1 base from V and 7 bases from J, leaving 7 bases between. The CDR3 loop spans 12 amino acids. CDR3 amino acids: CASSQGGVGYTF. CDR3 DNA sequence: TGTGCCAGCAGCCAAGGTGGGGTTGGCTACACCTTC.